There are a few counts of the clone carrying this T cell receptor (beta chain). Its antigen remains unknown. CDR3 size: 16 residues. Germline lookup yields CDR1 SGHRS and CDR2 YFSETQ. Unmatched junction bases numbered 8, after V lost 0 bases and J lost 3 bases. The data originate from a study of post-analysis software for immune sequencing data. Study-level results: A few TRBV segments (TRBV5-6, TRBV5-1 and TRBV20-1 among them) occurred more frequently in patients than in controls. The study found significantly lower normalized Chao1 diversity in multiple sclerosis patients than in controls.

Unique molecular identifiers had been added to the TCR beta cDNA libraries. TCRdb redid the calling of the PCR reads with MiXCR, one entry per CDR3 protein. The data show 650,000 to 850,000 distinct CDR3 sequences, with 53% seen just once and 4.6% held by the top ten. The TCR sequence derives from a girl between 5 and 17 years old with multiple sclerosis. This chain uses TRBV5-1 with TRBJ2-7; 8 positions match TRBD1. The sequencing sample was made of blood. Here the CDR3 reads CASSLGGTGMSYEQYF. CDR3 sequence (DNA): TGCGCCAGCAGCTTGGGCGGGACAGGAATGAGCTACGAGCAGTACTTC.